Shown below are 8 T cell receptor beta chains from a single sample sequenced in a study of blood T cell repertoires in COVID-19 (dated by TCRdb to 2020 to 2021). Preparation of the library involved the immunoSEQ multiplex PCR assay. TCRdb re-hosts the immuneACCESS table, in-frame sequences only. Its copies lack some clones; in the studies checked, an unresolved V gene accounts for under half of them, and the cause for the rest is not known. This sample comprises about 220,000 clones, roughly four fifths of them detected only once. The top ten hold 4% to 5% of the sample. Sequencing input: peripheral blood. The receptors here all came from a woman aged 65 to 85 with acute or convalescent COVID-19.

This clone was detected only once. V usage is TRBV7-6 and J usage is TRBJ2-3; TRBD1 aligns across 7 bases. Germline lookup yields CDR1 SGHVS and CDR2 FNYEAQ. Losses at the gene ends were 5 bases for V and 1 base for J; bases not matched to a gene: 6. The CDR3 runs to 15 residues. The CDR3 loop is CASSPRQGGTDTQYF. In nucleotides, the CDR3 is TGTGCCAGCAGCCCCCGGCAGGGGGGCACAGATACGCAGTATTTT.

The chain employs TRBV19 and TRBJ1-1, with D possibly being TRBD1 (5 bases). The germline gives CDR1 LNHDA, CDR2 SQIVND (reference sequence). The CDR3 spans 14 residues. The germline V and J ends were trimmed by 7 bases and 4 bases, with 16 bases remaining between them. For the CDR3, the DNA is TGTGCCAGTAAATTAGGAGGGGTGGGCACTGAAGCTTTCTTT. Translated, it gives CASKLGGVGTEAFF.

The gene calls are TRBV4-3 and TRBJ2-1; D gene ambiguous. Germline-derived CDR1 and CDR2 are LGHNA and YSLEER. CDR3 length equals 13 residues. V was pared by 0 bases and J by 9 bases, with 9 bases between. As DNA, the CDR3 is TGCGCCAGCAGCCAAGATCGGTGGGCTGAGCAGTTCTTC. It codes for CASSQDRWAEQFF.

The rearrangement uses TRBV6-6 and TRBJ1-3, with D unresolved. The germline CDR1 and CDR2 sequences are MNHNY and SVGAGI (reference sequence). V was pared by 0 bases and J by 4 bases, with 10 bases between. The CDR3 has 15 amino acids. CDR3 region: CASSYSNLAGNTIYF. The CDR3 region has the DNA TGTGCCAGCAGTTACTCGAACTTAGCCGGAAACACCATATATTTT.

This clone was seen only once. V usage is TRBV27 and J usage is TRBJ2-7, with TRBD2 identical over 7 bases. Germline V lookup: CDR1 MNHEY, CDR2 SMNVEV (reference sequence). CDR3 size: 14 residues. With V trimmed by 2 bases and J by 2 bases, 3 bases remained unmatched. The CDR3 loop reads CASSLKGGTYEQYF. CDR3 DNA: TGTGCCAGCAGTTTAAAGGGAGGGACCTACGAGCAGTACTTC.

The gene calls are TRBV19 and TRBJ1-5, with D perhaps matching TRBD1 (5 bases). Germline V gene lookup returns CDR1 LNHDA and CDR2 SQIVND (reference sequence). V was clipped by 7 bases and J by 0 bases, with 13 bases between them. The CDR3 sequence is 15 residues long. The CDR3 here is CASKGRSYSNQPQHF. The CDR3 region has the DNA TGTGCCAGTAAGGGGCGATCATATAGCAATCAGCCCCAGCATTTT.

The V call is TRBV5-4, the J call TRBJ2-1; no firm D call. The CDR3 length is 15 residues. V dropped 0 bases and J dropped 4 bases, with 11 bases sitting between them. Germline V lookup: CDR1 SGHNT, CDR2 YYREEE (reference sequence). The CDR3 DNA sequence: TGTGCCAGCAGCTTGGGACACGCCGCATACAATGAGCAGTTCTTC. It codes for CASSLGHAAYNEQFF.

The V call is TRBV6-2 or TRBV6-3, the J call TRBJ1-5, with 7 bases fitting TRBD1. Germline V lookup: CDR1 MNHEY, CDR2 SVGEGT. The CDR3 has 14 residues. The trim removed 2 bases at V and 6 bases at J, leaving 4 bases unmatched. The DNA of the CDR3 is TGTGCCAGCAGTTACACGACAGGGACTCAGCCCCAGCATTTT. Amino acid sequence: CASSYTTGTQPQHF.